Below, 13 T cell receptor beta chains from the same sample are listed, as sequenced in a study of OX40 agonist ivuxolimab in advanced cancers. Sequencing was performed with immunoSEQ multiplex PCR; in TCRdb, only in-frame clones are kept and a portion is missing. The sample gives 65,000 to 75,000 clones, more than 70% of which show up once; 5% to 6.5% is in the top ten. The sequencing used CD4+ or CD8+ T cells sorted from blood, collected in a trial of the OX40 agonist ivuxolimab. These receptor sequences come from an adult with an advanced solid tumor such as melanoma, head and neck, liver or kidney cancer.

The chain has TRBV2 and TRBJ1-4, with 9 nucleotides matching TRBD1. This CDR3 spans 14 amino acids. With 9 bases clipped from V and 6 bases from J, the junction kept 8 bases outside the gene matches. Germline V gene data show CDR1 as SNHLY and CDR2 as FYNNEI. The CDR3 DNA follows: TGTGCCAGTCAAGGGGGACAGGGCGATGAAAAACTGTTTTTT. It yields the protein CASQGGQGDEKLFF.

The V and J genes are TRBV7-2 and TRBJ1-4, with a weak D call TRBD1 (5 bases). Trimming pared 3 bases from V and 7 bases from J, leaving 15 bases between. From germline, CDR1 is SGHTA and CDR2 FQGNSA. The CDR3 has 15 amino acids. CDR3: CASSLDGTAGEKLFF. Written as DNA, the CDR3 is TGTGCCAGCAGCTTGGACGGGACGGCGGGTGAAAAACTGTTTTTT.

This chain joins TRBV28 and TRBJ1-2; maybe TRBD1 (5 bases). Trimming cost V 4 bases and J 4 bases, with 13 bases left between them. The CDR3 has 14 residues. Germline CDR1 reads MDHEN; CDR2 reads SYDVKM. Written as DNA, the CDR3 is TGTGCCAGCAGTTCCCTGGGGGGTCCCTATGGCTACACCTTC. Residues: CASSSLGGPYGYTF.

The chain carries TRBV7-8 and TRBJ2-1, with TRBD1 matching 7 bases. This CDR3 has 16 amino acids. Per germline, CDR1 SGHVS and CDR2 FQNEAQ. V lost 5 bases to trimming and J lost 0 bases; unmatched junction nucleotides: 7. CDR3 sequence: CASSHGQVSSYNEQFF. The CDR3 DNA is TGTGCCAGCAGCCATGGACAGGTCAGCTCCTACAATGAGCAGTTCTTC.

A few counts support this clone. DNA of the CDR3: TGCAGCGTCAGCCGGGACCAAGGATCAGATACGCAGTATTTT. Translated, it gives CSVSRDQGSDTQYF. The J gene is TRBJ2-3, the V gene TRBV29-1; TRBD1 or TRBD2 may be the D gene (5 bases each). Trimming cost V 6 bases and J 4 bases, with 17 bases left between them. CDR1 and CDR2 from the germline V gene are SQVTM and ANQGSEA. This CDR3 has 14 amino acids.

The chain combines TRBV4-1 with TRBJ2-5, with a possible D match to TRBD1 (6 bases). Deletions cut 1 base from V and 1 base from J, with 16 bases between. Germline V CDR1 and CDR2: MGHRA, YSYEKL. This CDR3 region has 17 residues. The CDR3 nucleotides read TGCGCCAGCAGCCAAGCCACTCAGGGGTTGATCCAAGAGACCCAGTACTTC. Its translation: CASSQATQGLIQETQYF.

The CDR3 nucleotides read TGTGCCAGCAGCTTAGGGGCAGCCCGCACAGATACGCAGTATTTT. Protein sequence: CASSLGAARTDTQYF. The chain is built from TRBV11-2 and TRBJ2-3; no definite D call. The CDR3 runs 15 residues. Deletions cut 1 base from V and 1 base from J, with 9 bases between. From germline, CDR1 is SGHAT and CDR2 FQNNGV.

The chain is built from TRBV9 and TRBJ2-6; D is possibly TRBD1 (5 bases). The CDR3 loop spans 14 amino acids. V was shortened by 5 bases and J by 4 bases, with 10 bases between the two germline ends. CDR1 SGDLS and CDR2 YYNGEE come from the germline V gene. CDR3 loop: CASRRGEGANVLTF. CDR3 nucleotide sequence: TGTGCCAGCAGAAGGGGTGAGGGGGCCAACGTCCTGACTTTC.

The rearrangement links TRBV7-2 to TRBJ2-3, with TRBD2 as a possible D gene (6 bases). The V gene lost 5 bases and the J gene lost 2 bases, with 14 bases spanning the gap. In germline, CDR1 is SGHTA, CDR2 FQGNSA. This CDR3 region has 15 residues. As DNA, the CDR3 is TGTGCCAGCAGCCTGTATCTAGCGAACACAGATACGCAGTATTTT. Protein: CASSLYLANTDTQYF.

The CDR3 region has the DNA TGTGCCAGCAGTCGACGGAATAGCAATCAGCCCCAGCATTTT. The encoded protein is CASSRRNSNQPQHF. The gene calls are TRBV27 and TRBJ1-5; D call uncertain. The CDR3 length is 14 residues. With 5 bases removed from V and 0 bases from J, the gap between germline ends came to 8 bases. Germline CDR1 is MNHEY and CDR2 is SMNVEV (reference sequence).

The gene calls are TRBV19 and TRBJ2-3, with D possibly TRBD1 on 6 matching bases. Germline CDR1 and CDR2: LNHDA and SQIVND (reference sequence). Trimming removed 5 bases from V and 0 bases from J, with 15 bases in between. The CDR3 has 16 amino acids. The CDR3 DNA reads as TGTGCCAGTAGTGCCCGTGCAGGGGCTAGCACAGATACGCAGTATTTT. Translating it yields CASSARAGASTDTQYF.

The V call is TRBV11-2, the J call TRBJ2-7; 9 bases match TRBD2. The V gene end was trimmed by 6 bases and the J gene end by 0 bases; junction bases not matched to a gene: 18. CDR1 and CDR2 (germline): SGHAT, FQNNGV. The CDR3 has 19 amino acids. The chain's CDR3 is CASRNSRLAGPHYSYEQYF. CDR3 nucleotides: TGTGCCAGCAGAAATAGTCGGCTAGCGGGGCCGCATTACTCCTACGAGCAGTACTTC.

This sequence joins TRBV7-8 and TRBJ1-2; 7 bases align to TRBD1. Germline V gene sequence: CDR1 SGHVS, CDR2 FQNEAQ. Trimming removed 1 base from V and 1 base from J; junction bases left unmatched: 6. There are 16 residues in the CDR3. CDR3 amino acids: CASSLGGGGVNYGYTF. The CDR3 DNA reads TGTGCCAGCAGCTTAGGAGGGGGCGGGGTTAACTATGGCTACACCTTC.